This T cell receptor beta chain was sequenced for a study of T cells in Graves' hyperthyroidism and ophthalmopathy. Germline CDR1 SGHDN, CDR2 FVKESK. V was trimmed by 4 bases and J by 6 bases, leaving 18 bases between them. The CDR3 spans 15 residues. This clonotype showed up many times. RNA transcripts provided the source from which TCR beta CDR3 regions were amplified. The HTBI primer set served for first-round RT-PCR of the TCR CDR3. A single record per CDR3 protein comes from TCRdb applying MiXCR to the multiplex PCR reads. The sample lists some 570,000 distinct CDR3 sequences; more than 15% were seen once.

This clonotype originated in a woman between 18 and 29 years old with Graves' ophthalmopathy. The V call is TRBV14, the J call TRBJ1-2, with D possibly being TRBD1 (6 bases). Sequencing was done on a sample of blood. CDR3 protein: CASSPRGNRVDGYTF. DNA for the CDR3: TGTGCCAGCAGCCCCCGAGGGAACAGGGTGGATGGCTACACCTTC.